In this sample, the clone carrying this TCR beta chain turned up many times. All patients were untreated before thyroid surgery. The CDR3 covers 13 residues. CDR1 and CDR2 (germline): DFQATT, SNEGSKA (reference sequence). The V segment lost 7 bases and the J segment 4 bases; nucleotides outside the gene matches: 8. These data come from a study of metastatic and nonmetastatic thyroid tumors. Study context: For malignant and benign thyroid patients, tumor or nodule tissue and blood were the sources whose repertoires were compared.

From the PCR reads, TCRdb re-called clones with MiXCR. The sample has about 69,000 clones; 13% to 15% are singletons. The source of this sequence is a male donor with papillary thyroid cancer or a benign thyroid nodule (not recorded which). Some clones in this sample may be carry-over from other donors' samples. The V gene is TRBV20-1, the J gene TRBJ1-2; TRBD1 agrees at 8 bases. Sequencing used blood. CDR3 loop: CSGLTGDGYGYTF. CDR3 sequence (DNA): TGCAGTGGCTTGACAGGGGACGGCTATGGCTACACCTTC.